Sequencing of this T cell receptor beta chain was carried out in a study of blood T cell repertoires in COVID-19. Study summary: The cDNA or gDNA used as material had been derived from T cells, B-cell-depleted T cells, or PBMCs.

Authors' data handling: Reference gene primer amplification in the assay estimated nucleated cell counts. The table came from immunoSEQ multiplex PCR; TCRdb's copy has only in-frame clones and leaves some out. V and J calls and clone size are given by that table; D and trimming were obtained from the DNA. The sample includes approximately 200,000 clones, approximately 84% seen only once; the top ten take nearly 4.5%. This CDR3 contains 13 residues. V lost 6 bases and J 0 bases, leaving 6 bases between the germline ends. The V gene's germline CDR1 is KGHSY and CDR2 FQNENV. The receptor comes from a man in his fifties or sixties with acute or convalescent COVID-19. The material sequenced was peripheral blood. The chain couples TRBV16 to TRBJ1-3; D possibly corresponds to TRBD1 (6 bases). The CDR3 region is CASRQGSGNTIYF. The DNA for the CDR3 is TGTGCCAGCAGACAGGGCTCTGGAAACACCATATATTTT.